Below are 5 T cell receptor beta chains sequenced from a single sample in a study of blood T cell repertoires in COVID-19. Sequencing used immunoSEQ multiplex PCR; TCRdb keeps in-frame clones, though not all of them. The sample holds 150,000 to 200,000 clones; more than 80% are singletons and the top ten take roughly 8.2%. Sequences were obtained from peripheral blood. Receptor source: a woman aged 55-75 years with acute or convalescent COVID-19.

The chain recombines TRBV11-3 with TRBJ2-1, with D tentatively TRBD2 (5 bases). CDR3 size: 17 residues. V gave up 0 bases and J gave up 6 bases, with 18 bases separating them. Germline-derived CDR1 and CDR2 are SGHNT and YENEEA. This chain's CDR3 is CASSLDLGGLGGNEQFF. The CDR3 DNA sequence: TGTGCCAGCAGCTTAGATCTCGGCGGGCTAGGCGGCAATGAGCAGTTCTTC.

CDR3 protein: CASSFTNYEQYF. In nucleotides, the CDR3 is TGTGCCAGCAGCTTCACTAACTACGAGCAGTACTTC. The rearrangement links TRBV7-9 to TRBJ2-7; unclear D gene. The germline V gene encodes CDR1 SEHNR and CDR2 FQNEAQ (reference sequence). Trimming shortened V by 3 bases and J by 3 bases, and 6 bases separated the two germline ends. The CDR3 runs 12 residues.

The genes are TRBV6-5 and TRBJ1-1, with unresolved D. The CDR3 loop spans 13 amino acids. Germline V lookup: CDR1 MNHEY, CDR2 SVGAGI. V shed 0 bases and J shed 8 bases, with 10 bases lying between them. This chain's CDR3 is CASSYSIGREAFF. CDR3 bases: TGTGCCAGCAGTTACTCGATAGGGAGGGAAGCTTTCTTT.

This clone was seen once. The chain combines TRBV7-2 with TRBJ1-3; D unclear. CDR3 length equals 15 residues. V shed 0 bases and J shed 0 bases, with 6 bases lying between them. Germline V gene sequence: CDR1 SGHTA, CDR2 FQGNSA. Written as DNA, the CDR3 is TGTGCCAGCAGCTTAGCAAGGAGCTCTGGAAACACCATATATTTT. Translated: CASSLARSSGNTIYF.

This rearrangement joins TRBV6-5 to TRBJ1-2; D is ambiguous. Per the germline V gene, CDR1 is MNHEY and CDR2 is SVGAGI. Trimming removed 4 bases at V and 0 bases at J, with 9 bases between. CDR3 length: 14 amino acids. The CDR3 coding sequence is TGTGCCAGCAGTTCAACTCGGTCTAACTATGGCTACACCTTC. The encoded protein is CASSSTRSNYGYTF.